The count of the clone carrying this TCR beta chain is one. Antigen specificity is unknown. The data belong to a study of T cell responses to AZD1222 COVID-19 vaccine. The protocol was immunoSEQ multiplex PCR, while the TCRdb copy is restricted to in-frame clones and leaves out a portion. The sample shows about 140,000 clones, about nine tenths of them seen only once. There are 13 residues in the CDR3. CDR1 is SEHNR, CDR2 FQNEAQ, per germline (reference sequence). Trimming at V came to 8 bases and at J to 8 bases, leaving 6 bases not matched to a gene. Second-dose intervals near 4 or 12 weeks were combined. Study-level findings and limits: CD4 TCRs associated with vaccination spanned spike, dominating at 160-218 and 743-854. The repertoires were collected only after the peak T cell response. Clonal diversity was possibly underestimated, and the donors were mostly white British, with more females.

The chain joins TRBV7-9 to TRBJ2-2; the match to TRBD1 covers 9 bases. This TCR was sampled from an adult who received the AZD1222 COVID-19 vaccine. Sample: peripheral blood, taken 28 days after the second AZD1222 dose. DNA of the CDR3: TGTGCCAGCGTCGGACAGGGGCCGGGGGAGCTGTTTTTT. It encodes CASVGQGPGELFF. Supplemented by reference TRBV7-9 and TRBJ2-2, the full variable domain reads DTGVSQNPRHKITKRGQNVTFRCDPISEHNRLYWYRQTLGQGPEFLTYFQNEAQLEKSRLLSDRFSAERPKGSFSTLEIQRTEQGDSAMYLCASVGQGPGELFFGEGSRLTVL.